The 5 T cell receptor beta chains below were found in one sample sequenced in a study of Tregs in tolerant kidney transplant recipients. Sequencing used immunoSEQ multiplex PCR; TCRdb keeps in-frame clones, though not all of them. This sample has about 100,000 clones, with 93% found just once. Sample: CD4+ T cells from blood, taken before the transplant. The receptor set was obtained from a human donor who received a combined kidney and bone marrow transplant.

The rearrangement joins TRBV18 to TRBJ2-1; 7 bases line up with TRBD1. V shed 6 bases and J 12 bases; nucleotides not matched to a gene: 14. The CDR3 contains 14 residues. CDR1 and CDR2 from the germline V gene are KGHSH and LQKENI. CDR3 bases: TGTGCCAGCTCCCCTTTTGAGGCAGGGGGATCGCAGTTCTTC. Protein sequence: CASSPFEAGGSQFF.

The rearrangement uses TRBV10-3 and TRBJ2-1; D may be TRBD1 (5 bases). The CDR3 has 14 amino acids. Germline values: CDR1 ENHRY, CDR2 SYGVKD. V gave up 4 bases and J gave up 7 bases, with 14 bases separating them. CDR3 in DNA: TGTGCCATCAGTGGGGTTAATAAGGGGAATGAGCAGTTCTTC. Amino acids: CAISGVNKGNEQFF.

This chain connects TRBV4-2 to TRBJ1-2; 7 bases map to TRBD1. Unmatched junction bases numbered 10, after V lost 0 bases and J lost 3 bases. Germline values: CDR1 LGHNA, CDR2 YNFKEQ. This CDR3 region has 17 residues. CDR3: CASSQEGAGGNYYGYTF. CDR3 in DNA: TGTGCCAGCAGCCAAGAAGGTGCAGGGGGAAATTACTATGGCTACACCTTC.

The chain recombines TRBV15 with TRBJ1-5; a weak D match, TRBD1 (6 bases). CDR3 length equals 15 residues. Germline V lookup: CDR1 LNHNV, CDR2 YYDKDF (reference sequence). The germline V and J ends were trimmed by 0 bases and 6 bases, with 12 bases remaining between them. CDR3: CATSRDWGRGQPQHF. Here the CDR3 DNA reads TGTGCCACCAGCAGAGATTGGGGGCGAGGTCAGCCCCAGCATTTT.

V and J are TRBV30 and TRBJ1-1, with D possibly TRBD1 on 5 matching bases. V was clipped by 0 bases and J by 2 bases, with 19 bases between them. CDR3 length: 17 residues. CDR1 GTSNPN and CDR2 SVGIG come from the germline V gene (reference sequence). Written as DNA, the CDR3 is TGTGCCTGGAGTGTTCCAGCGGGGGGACGGGGAAACACTGAAGCTTTCTTT. Protein product: CAWSVPAGGRGNTEAFF.